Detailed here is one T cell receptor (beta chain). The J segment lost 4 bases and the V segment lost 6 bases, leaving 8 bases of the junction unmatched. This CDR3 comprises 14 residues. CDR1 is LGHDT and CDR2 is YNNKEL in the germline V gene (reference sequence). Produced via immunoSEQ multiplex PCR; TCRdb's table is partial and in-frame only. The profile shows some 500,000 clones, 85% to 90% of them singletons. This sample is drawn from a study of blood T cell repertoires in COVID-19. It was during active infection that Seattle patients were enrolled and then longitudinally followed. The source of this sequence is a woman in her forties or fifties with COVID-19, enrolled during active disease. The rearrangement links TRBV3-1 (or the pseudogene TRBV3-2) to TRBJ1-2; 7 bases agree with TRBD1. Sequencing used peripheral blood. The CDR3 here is CASRTLGQVYGYTF. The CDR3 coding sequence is TGTGCCAGCAGAACCCTTGGACAGGTCTATGGCTACACCTTC.